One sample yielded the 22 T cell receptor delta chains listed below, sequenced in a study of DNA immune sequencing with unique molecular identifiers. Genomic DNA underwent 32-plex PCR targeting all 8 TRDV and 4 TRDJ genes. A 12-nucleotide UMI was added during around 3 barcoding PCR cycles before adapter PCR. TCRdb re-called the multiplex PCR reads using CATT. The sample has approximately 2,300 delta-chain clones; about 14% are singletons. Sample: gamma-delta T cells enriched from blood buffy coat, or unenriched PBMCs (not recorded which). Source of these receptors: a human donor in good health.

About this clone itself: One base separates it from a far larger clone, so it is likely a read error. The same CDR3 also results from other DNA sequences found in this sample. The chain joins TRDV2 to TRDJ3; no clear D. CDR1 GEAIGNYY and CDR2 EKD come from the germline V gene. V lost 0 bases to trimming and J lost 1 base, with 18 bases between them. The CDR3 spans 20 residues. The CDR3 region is CACDTLEHKNASWDTRQMFF. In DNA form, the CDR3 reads TGTGCCTGTGACACCCTCGAACATAAGAACGCTTCCTGGGACACCCGACAGATGTTTTTC.

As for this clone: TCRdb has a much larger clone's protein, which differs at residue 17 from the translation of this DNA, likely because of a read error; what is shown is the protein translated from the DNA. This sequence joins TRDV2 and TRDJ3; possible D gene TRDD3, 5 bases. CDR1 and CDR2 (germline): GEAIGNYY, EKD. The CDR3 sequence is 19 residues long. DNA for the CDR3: TGTGCCTGTGACACCGCCGGGGGGGCTAGCTCCTGGGACACCCGACAGAAGTTTTTC. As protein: CACDTAGGASSWDTRQKFF.

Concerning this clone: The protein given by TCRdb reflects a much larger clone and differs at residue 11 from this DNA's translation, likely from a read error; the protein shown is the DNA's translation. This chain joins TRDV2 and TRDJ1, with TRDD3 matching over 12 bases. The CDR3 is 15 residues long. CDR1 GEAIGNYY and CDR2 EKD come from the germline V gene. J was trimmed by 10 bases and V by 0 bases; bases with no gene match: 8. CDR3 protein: CACDTEAGGYVPLIF. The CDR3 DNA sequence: TGTGCCTGTGACACCGAGGCTGGGGGATACGTACCACTCATCTTT.

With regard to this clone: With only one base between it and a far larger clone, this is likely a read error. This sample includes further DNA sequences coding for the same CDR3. The CDR3 DNA is TGTGCCTGTGACCCTGTACTAGGGGGCCCCCCGTACACCGATAAACTCATCTTT. Protein sequence: CACDPVLGGPPYTDKLIF. The rearrangement links TRDV2 to TRDJ1, with D perhaps TRDD3 (5 bases). The CDR3 extends over 18 amino acids. V gave up 3 bases and J gave up 0 bases, with 22 bases separating them. Per germline, CDR1 GEAIGNYY and CDR2 EKD.

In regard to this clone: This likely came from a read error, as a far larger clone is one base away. CDR3 sequence: CALGEPPLPLWIHPPIAYTDKLIF. The CDR3 DNA reads as TGTGCTCTTGGGGAACCGCCCCTTCCCCTATGGATACACCCCCCTATAGCTTACACCGATAAACTCATCTTT. The chain recombines TRDV1 with TRDJ1; D is possibly TRDD2 or TRDD3 (6 bases each). Because TCRdb records no J gene, it was assigned here through a match of the DNA to germline. V was pared by 1 base and J by 0 bases, with 36 bases between. The germline CDR1 and CDR2 sequences are TSWWSYY and QGS. The CDR3 is 24 residues long.

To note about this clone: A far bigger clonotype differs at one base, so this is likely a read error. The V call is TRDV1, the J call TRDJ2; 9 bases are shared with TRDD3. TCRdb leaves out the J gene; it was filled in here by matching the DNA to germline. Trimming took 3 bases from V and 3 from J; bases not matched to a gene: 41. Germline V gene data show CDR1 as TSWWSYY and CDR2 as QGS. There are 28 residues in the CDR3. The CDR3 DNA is TGTGCTCTTGGGGATCTCATAGGCCCTTGGACCTACTGGGGGAAAATAGAGCCTGACGAAATGGTGACAGCACAACTCTTCTTT. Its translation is CALGDLIGPWTYWGKIEPDEMVTAQLFF.

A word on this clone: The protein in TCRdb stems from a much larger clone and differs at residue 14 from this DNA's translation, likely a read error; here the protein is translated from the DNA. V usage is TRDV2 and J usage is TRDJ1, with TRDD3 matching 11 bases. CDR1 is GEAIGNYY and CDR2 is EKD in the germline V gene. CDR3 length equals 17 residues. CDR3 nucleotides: TGTGCCTGTGACACCGTTGGGGGATACGCTGGGACCGATAATCTCATCTTT. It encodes CACDTVGGYAGTDNLIF.

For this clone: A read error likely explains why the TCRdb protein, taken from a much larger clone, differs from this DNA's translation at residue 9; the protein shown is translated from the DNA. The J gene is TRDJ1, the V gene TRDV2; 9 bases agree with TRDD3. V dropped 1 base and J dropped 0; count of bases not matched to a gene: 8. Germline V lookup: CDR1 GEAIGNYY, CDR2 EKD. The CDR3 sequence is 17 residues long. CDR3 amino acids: CACDTLGDEKYTDKLIF. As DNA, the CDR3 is TGTGCCTGTGACACTCTGGGGGATGAAAAGTACACCGATAAACTCATCTTT.

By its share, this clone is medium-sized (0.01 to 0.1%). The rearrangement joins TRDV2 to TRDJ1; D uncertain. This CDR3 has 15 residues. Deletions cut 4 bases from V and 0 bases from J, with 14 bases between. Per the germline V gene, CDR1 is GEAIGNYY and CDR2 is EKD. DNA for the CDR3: TGTGCCTGTGATTGCGGGCAACTCAACACCGATAAACTCATCTTT. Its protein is CACDCGQLNTDKLIF.

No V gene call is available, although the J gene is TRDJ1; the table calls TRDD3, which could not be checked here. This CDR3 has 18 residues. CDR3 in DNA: TGTGCTCTTGGGTTTCCAGTACTGGGGGATACATGGACCGATAAACTCATCTTT. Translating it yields CALGFPVLGDTWTDKLIF.

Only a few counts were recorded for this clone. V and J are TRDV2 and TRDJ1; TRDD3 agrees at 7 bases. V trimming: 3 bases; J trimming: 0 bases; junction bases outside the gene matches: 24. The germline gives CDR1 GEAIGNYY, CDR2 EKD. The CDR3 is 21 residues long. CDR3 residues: CACDGHGPQTTYWGYTDKLIF. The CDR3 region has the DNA TGTGCCTGTGACGGACATGGGCCACAGACTACGTACTGGGGCTACACCGATAAACTCATCTTT.

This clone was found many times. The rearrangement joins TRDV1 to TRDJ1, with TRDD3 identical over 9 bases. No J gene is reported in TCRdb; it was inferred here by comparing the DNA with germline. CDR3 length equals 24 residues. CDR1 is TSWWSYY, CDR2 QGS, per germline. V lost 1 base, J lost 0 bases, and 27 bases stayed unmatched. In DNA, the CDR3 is TGTGCTCTTGGGGAACGCGTCCCCCCGAGGGTCCCGTACTGGGGGACCCAGTACACCGATAAACTCATCTTT. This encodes CALGERVPPRVPYWGTQYTDKLIF.

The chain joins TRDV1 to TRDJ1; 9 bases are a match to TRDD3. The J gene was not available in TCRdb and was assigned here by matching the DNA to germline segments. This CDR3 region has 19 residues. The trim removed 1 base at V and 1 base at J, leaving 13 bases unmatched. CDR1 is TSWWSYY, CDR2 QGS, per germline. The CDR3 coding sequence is TGTGCTCTTGGGGAACACAATCTACGGGTGGGGGATATCACCGATAAACTCATCTTT. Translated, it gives CALGEHNLRVGDITDKLIF.

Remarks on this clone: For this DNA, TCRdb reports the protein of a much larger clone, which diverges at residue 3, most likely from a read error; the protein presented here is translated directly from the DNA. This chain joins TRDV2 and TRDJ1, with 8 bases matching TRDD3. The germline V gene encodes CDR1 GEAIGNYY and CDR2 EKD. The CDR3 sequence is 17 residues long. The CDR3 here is CAYDTLTGGHDTDKLIF. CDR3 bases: TGTGCCTATGACACCTTAACTGGGGGGCATGACACCGATAAACTCATCTTT.

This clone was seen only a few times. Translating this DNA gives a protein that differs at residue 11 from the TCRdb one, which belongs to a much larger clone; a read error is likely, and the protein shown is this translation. CDR3 residues: CACDTVSNWGLSDTDKLIF. The CDR3 DNA sequence: TGTGCCTGTGACACCGTATCGAACTGGGGGTTATCAGACACCGATAAACTCATCTTT. The chain employs TRDV2 and TRDJ2; 8 bases are a match to TRDD3. Near its end, the DNA agrees better with TRDJ1, so the J call may be wrong. CDR1 is GEAIGNYY and CDR2 is EKD in the germline V gene. This CDR3 region has 19 residues.

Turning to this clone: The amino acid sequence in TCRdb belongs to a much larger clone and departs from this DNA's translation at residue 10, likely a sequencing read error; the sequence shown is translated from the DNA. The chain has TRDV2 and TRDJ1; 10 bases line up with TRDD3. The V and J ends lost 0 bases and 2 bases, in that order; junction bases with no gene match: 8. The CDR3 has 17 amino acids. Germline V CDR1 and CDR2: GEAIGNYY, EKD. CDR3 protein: CACDTVGGYTGTDKLIF. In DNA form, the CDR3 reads TGTGCCTGTGACACCGTTGGGGGATACACTGGGACCGATAAACTCATCTTT.

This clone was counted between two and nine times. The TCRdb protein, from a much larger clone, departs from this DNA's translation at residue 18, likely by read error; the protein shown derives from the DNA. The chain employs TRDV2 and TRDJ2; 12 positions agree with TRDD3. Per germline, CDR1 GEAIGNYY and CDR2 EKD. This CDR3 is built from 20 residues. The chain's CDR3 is CACDTVVLGDTPTGSAQHFF. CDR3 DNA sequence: TGTGCCTGTGACACCGTCGTACTGGGGGATACCCCAACCGGTTCAGCACAACACTTCTTT.

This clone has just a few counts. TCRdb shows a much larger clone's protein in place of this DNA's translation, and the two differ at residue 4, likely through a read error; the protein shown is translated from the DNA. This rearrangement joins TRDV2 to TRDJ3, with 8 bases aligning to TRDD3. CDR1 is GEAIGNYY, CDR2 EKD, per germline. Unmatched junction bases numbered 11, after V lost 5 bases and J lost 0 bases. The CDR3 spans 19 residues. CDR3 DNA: TGTGCCTGTGTCAATCCACTGGGGGCAAACTCCTGGGACACCCGACAGATGTTTTTC. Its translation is CACVNPLGANSWDTRQMFF.

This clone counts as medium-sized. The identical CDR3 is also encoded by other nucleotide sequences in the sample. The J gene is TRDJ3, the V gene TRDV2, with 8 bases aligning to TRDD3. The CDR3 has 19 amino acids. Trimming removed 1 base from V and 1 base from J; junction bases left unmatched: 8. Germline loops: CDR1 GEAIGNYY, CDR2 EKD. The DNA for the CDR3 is TGTGCCTGTGACACGATGACTGGGGGGGCGTCCTGGGACACCCGACAGATGTTTTTC. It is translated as CACDTMTGGASWDTRQMFF.

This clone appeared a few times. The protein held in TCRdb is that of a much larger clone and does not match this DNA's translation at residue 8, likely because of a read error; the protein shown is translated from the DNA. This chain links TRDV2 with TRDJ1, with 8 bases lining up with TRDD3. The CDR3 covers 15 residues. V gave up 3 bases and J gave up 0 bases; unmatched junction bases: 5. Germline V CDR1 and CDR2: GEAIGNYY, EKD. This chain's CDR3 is CACDLLGADTDKLIF. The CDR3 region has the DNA TGTGCCTGTGACCTACTGGGGGCAGACACCGATAAACTCATCTTT.

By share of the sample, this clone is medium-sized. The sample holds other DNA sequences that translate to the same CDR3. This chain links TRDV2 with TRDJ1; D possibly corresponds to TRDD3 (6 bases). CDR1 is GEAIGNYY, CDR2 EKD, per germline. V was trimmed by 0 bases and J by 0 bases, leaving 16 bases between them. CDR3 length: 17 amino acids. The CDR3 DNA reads TGTGCCTGTGACACCCGGGGGAGGCCTCAGTACACCGATAAACTCATCTTT. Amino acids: CACDTRGRPQYTDKLIF.

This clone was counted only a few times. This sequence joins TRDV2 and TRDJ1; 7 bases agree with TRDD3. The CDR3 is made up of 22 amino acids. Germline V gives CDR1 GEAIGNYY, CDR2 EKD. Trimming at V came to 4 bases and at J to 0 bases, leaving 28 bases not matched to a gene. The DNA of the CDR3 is TGTGCCTGTGAACCCCTGGGACATCCCGGGGTGGGGGACCTGATGTACACCGATAAACTCATCTTT. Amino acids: CACEPLGHPGVGDLMYTDKLIF.